What follows describes a single T cell receptor beta chain. Original methodology: Because ImmunoSEQ provided only junction sequences with no quality scores, the filtering differed. Method: immunoSEQ multiplex PCR; TCRdb's copy keeps in-frame clones and lacks some. That table supplies the V and J calls and clone size; D and trimming were determined from the DNA. The table shows 2 million to 2.5 million clones, with approximately 90% occurring only once. This sample stems from a study of shared clonotypes between healthy human individuals. Donors comprised only Caucasian adults living in Nashville, Tennessee. The CDR3 covers 16 residues. The ends were cut back, 5 bases at V and 4 bases at J, with 20 bases in the middle. The germline V gene encodes CDR1 LNHDA and CDR2 SQIVND (reference sequence).

The sequencing input was naive CD4+ T cells from PBMCs. Subset denoted: CD45RA+ positively selected. The clonotype originates from a man younger than 30 in good health. Some clones in this sample may be carry-over from other donors' samples. The chain couples TRBV19 to TRBJ1-2; no firm D call. For the CDR3, the DNA is TGTGCCAGTAGTCTGTATCTTGGACGACCTACCTATGGCTACACCTTC. Amino acids: CASSLYLGRPTYGYTF. Complete variable domain (other parts from reference TRBV19 and TRBJ1-2): DGGITQSPKYLFRKEGQNVTLSCEQNLNHDAMYWYRQDPGQGLRLIYYSQIVNDFQKGDIAEGYSVSREKKESFPLTVTSAQKNPTAFYLCASSLYLGRPTYGYTFGSGTRLTVV.